These 28 T cell receptor beta chains were sequenced from one sample in a study of blood T cell repertoires in COVID-19. The table came from immunoSEQ multiplex PCR; TCRdb's copy has only in-frame clones and leaves some out. The repertoire consists of more than 200,000 clones, with 75% to 95% occurring once and the leading ten covering 1.9%. Material: PBMCs or T cells enriched from blood (not recorded which). These receptor sequences come from a woman aged 18-29 years who had recovered from COVID-19.

The chain links TRBV4-1 to TRBJ2-1; 8 nucleotides line up with TRBD1. The CDR3 has 15 residues. Germline assignment: CDR1 MGHRA and CDR2 YSYEKL. Trimming took 1 base from V and 7 from J; bases not matched to a gene: 6. The CDR3 nucleotides read TGCGCCAGCAGCCAAGGAACAGGGGGAGTAAATGAGCAGTTCTTC. Translation: CASSQGTGGVNEQFF.

This chain uses TRBV15 with TRBJ1-2, with TRBD1 matching 12 bases. The CDR3 totals 16 residues. Germline V lookup: CDR1 LNHNV, CDR2 YYDKDF (reference sequence). Losses at the gene ends were 1 base for V and 8 bases for J; bases not matched to a gene: 8. CDR3 region: CATSRGPGQGAQGYTF. The DNA for the CDR3 is TGTGCCACCAGCAGAGGTCCGGGACAGGGGGCCCAGGGCTACACCTTC.

V is TRBV2 and J is TRBJ1-1; 9 bases map to TRBD1. The CDR3 covers 14 residues. With 5 bases clipped from V and 13 bases from J, the junction kept 14 bases outside the gene matches. Germline loops: CDR1 SNHLY, CDR2 FYNNEI. As DNA, the CDR3 is TGTGCCAGCAGTTTCGGCGGACAGGGGCAAAAGGGTTTCTTT. This translates into CASSFGGQGQKGFF.

This chain joins TRBV29-1 and TRBJ2-5; a weak D match, TRBD2 (6 bases). Germline CDR1 SQVTM, CDR2 ANQGSEA. The germline V and J ends were trimmed by 2 bases and 1 base, with 11 bases remaining between them. The CDR3 loop spans 14 amino acids. CDR3 in amino acids: CSVELRDRQETQYF. In DNA form, the CDR3 reads TGCAGCGTTGAACTGCGGGACCGCCAAGAGACCCAGTACTTC.

The chain links TRBV4-3 to TRBJ1-2; D not resolved. Germline assignment: CDR1 LGHNA and CDR2 YSLEER. The V gene lost 0 bases and the J gene lost 4 bases, with 12 bases spanning the gap. The CDR3 loop spans 15 amino acids. The CDR3 sequence: CASSQDVPGGYGYTF. The CDR3 region has the DNA TGCGCCAGCAGCCAAGATGTCCCTGGAGGCTATGGCTACACCTTC.

This chain joins TRBV24-1 and TRBJ1-1; TRBD1 aligns across 8 bases. The J segment lost 1 base and the V segment lost 6 bases, leaving 6 bases of the junction unmatched. This CDR3 region has 15 residues. Germline lookup yields CDR1 KGHDR and CDR2 SFDVKD. For the CDR3, the DNA is TGTGCCACCAGTCAGGGACAGGACTCGAACACTGAAGCTTTCTTT. Translated, it gives CATSQGQDSNTEAFF.

This chain links TRBV6-5 with TRBJ1-1; 9 nucleotides match TRBD1. There are 14 residues in the CDR3. Trimming removed 6 bases from V and 6 bases from J; junction bases left unmatched: 8. The germline CDR1 and CDR2 sequences are MNHEY and SVGAGI. CDR3 DNA sequence: TGTGCCAGCAGATCAACAGGGGGCGGCCCTGAAGCTTTCTTT. This encodes CASRSTGGGPEAFF.

This sequence joins TRBV24-1 and TRBJ1-2; 9 bases agree with TRBD1. The V and J ends lost 4 bases and 1 base, in that order; junction bases with no gene match: 3. The CDR3 totals 15 residues. Germline V lookup: CDR1 KGHDR, CDR2 SFDVKD. The CDR3 coding sequence is TGTGCCACCAGTGACGGACAGGGGTATAACTATGGCTACACCTTC. Translated: CATSDGQGYNYGYTF.

V and J are TRBV7-3 and TRBJ1-1, with 7 positions matching TRBD1. V shed 1 base and J 4 bases; nucleotides not matched to a gene: 6. There are 15 residues in the CDR3. Germline V gene data show CDR1 as SGHTA and CDR2 as FQGTGA. The CDR3 nucleotides are TGTGCCAGCAGCTTAATGTCAGGGGGTGGCACTGAAGCTTTCTTT. It yields the protein CASSLMSGGGTEAFF.

The genes are TRBV29-1 and TRBJ2-1; tentative D call: TRBD1 (5 bases). V gave up 7 bases and J gave up 12 bases, with 22 bases separating them. The CDR3 consists of 13 residues. The germline V gene has CDR1 SQVTM and CDR2 ANQGSEA. The CDR3 nucleotides are TGCAGCGCCAGCCCCGTGACAGACACGGGGCAGTTCTTC. This codes for CSASPVTDTGQFF.

The V call is TRBV7-9, the J call TRBJ1-2, with D possibly TRBD1 on 5 matching bases. This CDR3 has 16 amino acids. V dropped 1 base and J dropped 1 base, with 13 bases sitting between them. Germline V CDR1 and CDR2: SEHNR, FQNEAQ (reference sequence). CDR3 loop: CASSLDGGRINYGYTF. CDR3 DNA sequence: TGTGCCAGCAGCTTAGACGGGGGACGGATTAACTATGGCTACACCTTC.

The rearrangement joins TRBV5-5 to TRBJ2-2; TRBD2 aligns across 8 bases. After removal of 4 bases from V and 3 bases from J, the junction contained 8 bases not matched to a gene. Germline values: CDR1 SGHKS, CDR2 YYEKEE (reference sequence). The CDR3 loop spans 16 amino acids. CDR3 in DNA: TGTGCCAGCAGCCCTGATACTAGCGGATACACCGGGGAGCTGTTTTTT. This sequence encodes CASSPDTSGYTGELFF.

This clone was counted a few times. The rearrangement links TRBV29-1 to TRBJ2-2, with D perhaps matching TRBD1 (6 bases). Germline V gene lookup returns CDR1 SQVTM and CDR2 ANQGSEA. CDR3 size: 14 residues. Deletions cut 5 bases from V and 1 base from J, with 11 bases between. The DNA of the CDR3 is TGCAGCGTTTTGGACAGTTTGAACACCGGGGAGCTGTTTTTT. Its translation: CSVLDSLNTGELFF.

CDR3 in DNA: TGTGCCAGTAGTATATCCGCCAGAAGCAATCAGCCCCAGCATTTT. This sequence encodes CASSISARSNQPQHF. This rearrangement joins TRBV19 to TRBJ1-5, with D hard to call. The CDR3 is made up of 15 amino acids. Per germline, CDR1 LNHDA and CDR2 SQIVND (reference sequence). V lost 2 bases and J lost 1, with 9 bases in between.

The chain has TRBV24-1 and TRBJ2-7; possibly TRBD2 for D (5 bases). Germline V gene lookup returns CDR1 KGHDR and CDR2 SFDVKD. V lost 3 bases and J 9 bases, leaving 17 bases between the germline ends. The CDR3 covers 14 residues. For the CDR3, the DNA is TGTGCCACCAGTGATCACGGACGAGAACGGGGGCAGTACTTC. This codes for CATSDHGRERGQYF.

V gene TRBV11-2 combines with J gene TRBJ1-2; D is undetermined. Germline CDR1 reads SGHAT; CDR2 reads FQNNGV. Deletions cut 0 bases from V and 6 bases from J, with 5 bases between. CDR3 length: 12 amino acids. CDR3 sequence: CASSLEEDGYTF. The CDR3 region has the DNA TGTGCCAGCAGCTTAGAGGAGGATGGCTACACCTTC.

The chain joins TRBV29-1 to TRBJ2-7; tentative D call: TRBD1 (6 bases). V was shortened by 6 bases and J by 3 bases, with 15 bases between the two germline ends. The CDR3 is made up of 13 amino acids. Germline CDR1 and CDR2: SQVTM and ANQGSEA. The CDR3 loop reads CSVVLDSYYEQYF. Here the CDR3 DNA reads TGCAGCGTAGTGTTGGACAGTTACTACGAGCAGTACTTC.

The chain has TRBV10-1 and TRBJ1-1; 9 nucleotides agree with TRBD1. The CDR3 covers 13 residues. Trimming removed 4 bases from V and 8 bases from J; junction bases left unmatched: 5. From germline, CDR1 is WNHNN and CDR2 SYGVQD (reference sequence). Here the CDR3 DNA reads TGCGCCAGCAGTGCTCGACAGGGGGGAGAAGCTTTCTTT. This encodes CASSARQGGEAFF.

The V call is TRBV5-4, the J call TRBJ2-1, with a tentative D call TRBD2 (5 bases). Germline loops: CDR1 SGHNT, CDR2 YYREEE (reference sequence). Trimming left V 1 base short and J 7 bases short, with 12 bases between. The CDR3 is made up of 14 amino acids. CDR3 in DNA: TGTGCCAGCAGCTTGTCGAGGGAAAGGAATGAGCAGTTCTTC. Encoded protein: CASSLSRERNEQFF.

The chain has TRBV27 and TRBJ2-3; TRBD1 matches at 10 bases. The germline CDR1 and CDR2 sequences are MNHEY and SMNVEV (reference sequence). Unmatched junction bases numbered 5, after V lost 3 bases and J lost 5 bases. This CDR3 comprises 15 residues. The CDR3 DNA is TGTGCCAGCAGTTTGAGACAGGGGGCCGGAGATACGCAGTATTTT. It specifies CASSLRQGAGDTQYF.

The chain has TRBV18 and TRBJ2-7; TRBD1 aligns across 7 bases. V dropped 3 bases and J dropped 4; count of bases not matched to a gene: 3. Per the germline V gene, CDR1 is KGHSH and CDR2 is LQKENI. This CDR3 comprises 13 residues. CDR3: CASSPGQNYEQYF. The CDR3 DNA follows: TGTGCCAGCTCACCGGGACAGAATTACGAGCAGTACTTC.

The chain combines TRBV6-6 with TRBJ1-2; 8 bases map to TRBD1. The germline V gene encodes CDR1 MNHNY and CDR2 SVGAGI (reference sequence). The CDR3 loop spans 18 amino acids. Trimming removed 5 bases from V and 2 bases from J; junction bases left unmatched: 16. The CDR3 loop is CASSPAGQAFRKNYGYTF. The CDR3, as DNA: TGTGCCAGCAGTCCCGCGGGACAGGCTTTCCGCAAGAACTATGGCTACACCTTC.

In its sample, this clone was seen once. The rearrangement links TRBV18 to TRBJ2-3; TRBD2 matches at 9 bases. Looked up from germline, CDR1 is KGHSH and CDR2 is LQKENI. V gave up 11 bases and J gave up 6 bases; unmatched junction bases: 6. The CDR3 has 12 residues. Here the CDR3 reads CAAGSGSDTQYF. DNA of the CDR3: TGTGCCGCCGGTAGCGGGAGTGATACGCAGTATTTT.

This chain connects TRBV2 to TRBJ2-7; D might be TRBD2 (5 bases). Trimming pared 3 bases from V and 2 bases from J, leaving 8 bases between. Germline CDR1 reads SNHLY; CDR2 reads FYNNEI. The CDR3 covers 13 residues. The CDR3 region is CASSEEAAYEQYF. The CDR3 coding sequence is TGTGCCAGCAGTGAGGAAGCGGCCTACGAGCAGTACTTC.

V and J are TRBV19 and TRBJ1-5; perhaps TRBD1 as D (6 bases). CDR1 is LNHDA and CDR2 is SQIVND in the germline V gene (reference sequence). V lost 5 bases to trimming and J lost 2 bases, with 13 bases between them. The CDR3 is 15 residues long. The CDR3 DNA is TGTGCCAGTAGTTATCCAGGGGTGGGCAATCAGCCCCAGCATTTT. As protein: CASSYPGVGNQPQHF.

V usage is TRBV4-1 and J usage is TRBJ2-3, with 11 nucleotides matching TRBD2. Germline V lookup: CDR1 MGHRA, CDR2 YSYEKL. Trimming at V came to 5 bases and at J to 14 bases, leaving 12 bases not matched to a gene. The CDR3 is made up of 14 amino acids. The CDR3 loop reads CASSGSGGAPGGYF. DNA of the CDR3: TGCGCCAGCAGCGGTAGCGGGGGGGCCCCCGGTGGGTATTTT.

The table lists this clone with a count of one. The chain links TRBV2 to TRBJ1-3; D remains ambiguous. CDR1 and CDR2 from the germline V gene are SNHLY and FYNNEI. Between the trimmed V and J ends, which lost 4 bases and 0 bases, there was a span of 13 bases. The CDR3 extends over 16 amino acids. The CDR3 region has the DNA TGTGCCAGCAGTGTGGGCCGATCGAGCTCTGGAAACACCATATATTTT. Residues: CASSVGRSSSGNTIYF.

This sequence joins TRBV7-8 and TRBJ1-1, with D perhaps TRBD1 (6 bases). Trimming left V 5 bases short and J 1 base short, with 20 bases between. CDR3 size: 17 residues. Germline V gene sequence: CDR1 SGHVS, CDR2 FQNEAQ. As DNA, the CDR3 is TGTGCCAGCAGCGAAGGCAGGGGAGGGGGGAGGAACACTGAAGCTTTCTTT. It encodes CASSEGRGGGRNTEAFF.